Below, 17 T cell receptor beta chains from the same sample are listed, as sequenced in a study of cytomegalovirus exposure and HLA in healthy donors. The PCR was carried out with 60 Vbeta primers and 13 Jbeta primers. TCRdb's copy holds only in-frame clones and misses some; the assay was immunoSEQ multiplex PCR. Among approximately 140,000 clones listed, more than 60% were seen once. The sequenced sample consisted of PBMCs. The receptor set was obtained from a woman aged 45-65 years in good health and CMV-seropositive.

The rearrangement links TRBV7-2 to TRBJ2-2; D gene unclear. Germline V gives CDR1 SGHTA, CDR2 FQGNSA. The germline V and J ends were trimmed by 5 bases and 6 bases, with 4 bases remaining between them. The CDR3 spans 11 residues. CDR3 sequence: CASSPSGELFF. DNA for the CDR3: TGTGCCAGCAGCCCCTCCGGGGAGCTGTTTTTT.

The chain employs TRBV5-1 and TRBJ1-1; 8 nucleotides align to TRBD1. Unmatched junction bases numbered 8, after V lost 4 bases and J lost 3 bases. The V gene's germline CDR1 is SGHRS and CDR2 YFSETQ. The CDR3 has 15 amino acids. CDR3 region: CASSHKQGGDTEAFF. DNA for the CDR3: TGCGCCAGCAGCCACAAACAGGGGGGGGACACTGAAGCTTTCTTT.

The gene calls are TRBV5-1 and TRBJ2-2, with a tentative D call TRBD2 (7 bases). V was pared by 0 bases and J by 4 bases, with 13 bases between. The V gene's germline CDR1 is SGHRS and CDR2 YFSETQ. The CDR3 extends over 16 amino acids. The CDR3, as DNA: TGCGCCAGCAGCTTGGTCGGGGGGCTCGGCACCGGGGAGCTGTTTTTT. Translation: CASSLVGGLGTGELFF.

This sequence joins TRBV6-6 and TRBJ2-3; possibly TRBD2 for D (5 bases). The V gene's germline CDR1 is MNHNY and CDR2 SVGAGI (reference sequence). Trimming took 7 bases from V and 5 from J, leaving 10 bases between them. The CDR3 length is 12 residues. The CDR3 sequence is CASTSLKDTQYF. In DNA form, the CDR3 reads TGTGCCAGCACTAGCCTTAAAGATACGCAGTATTTT.

The chain couples TRBV9 to TRBJ2-1; 12 bases match TRBD2. J lost 7 bases, V lost 0 bases, and 2 bases had no gene match. Germline lookup yields CDR1 SGDLS and CDR2 YYNGEE. This CDR3 comprises 15 residues. For the CDR3, the DNA is TGTGCCAGCAGCGTAGGACTAGCGGGGGTTAATGAGCAGTTCTTC. This gives the protein CASSVGLAGVNEQFF.

As regards this clone: Other DNA sequences in the sample encode the same CDR3. J is TRBJ2-3 and V is TRBV29-1; maybe TRBD1 (5 bases). Trimming left V 2 bases short and J 6 bases short, with 12 bases between. From germline, CDR1 is SQVTM and CDR2 ANQGSEA. The CDR3 has 13 residues. CDR3 residues: CSVERQGTDTQYF. CDR3 DNA sequence: TGCAGCGTTGAACGGCAGGGAACGGATACGCAGTATTTT.

V and J are TRBV7-9 and TRBJ2-5, with TRBD2 matching 8 bases. V shed 1 base and J 2 bases; nucleotides not matched to a gene: 3. From germline, CDR1 is SEHNR and CDR2 FQNEAQ (reference sequence). CDR3 length: 15 amino acids. The CDR3 DNA reads as TGTGCCAGCAGCTTAGAACTAGCGGTTCAAGAGACCCAGTACTTC. Translated, it gives CASSLELAVQETQYF.

The V call is TRBV7-8, the J call TRBJ2-1; 9 positions agree with TRBD2. V gave up 5 bases and J gave up 6 bases; unmatched junction bases: 8. CDR3 size: 15 residues. The germline V gene encodes CDR1 SGHVS and CDR2 FQNEAQ. The DNA of the CDR3 is TGTGCCAGCAGCCCCCATAGCGGGGGTATCAATGAGCAGTTCTTC. Its translation is CASSPHSGGINEQFF.

The chain uses TRBV7-2 and TRBJ1-5, with TRBD1 matching 9 bases. The CDR3 contains 16 residues. The ends lost 5 bases at V and 3 bases at J; junction bases unmatched: 8. Germline V lookup: CDR1 SGHTA, CDR2 FQGNSA. In nucleotides, the CDR3 is TGTGCCAGCAGCCCCGTTGGGACAGGGAACAATCAGCCCCAGCATTTT. Its protein product is CASSPVGTGNNQPQHF. The full variable domain, with the rest looked up from reference TRBV7-2 and TRBJ1-5, is GAGVSQSPSNKVTEKGKDVELRCDPISGHTALYWYRQSLGQGLEFLIYFQGNSAPDKSGLPSDRFSAERTGGSVSTLTIQRTQQEDSAVYLCASSPVGTGNNQPQHFGDGTRLSIL.

The chain employs TRBV7-9 and TRBJ2-6; no definite D call. The CDR3 covers 15 residues. CDR1 is SEHNR, CDR2 FQNEAQ, per germline (reference sequence). Between the trimmed V and J ends, which lost 6 bases and 1 base, there was a span of 10 bases. The CDR3 bases are TGTGCCAGCAGTCGACTCCAATCTGGGGCCAACGTCCTGACTTTC. Residues: CASSRLQSGANVLTF.

The chain recombines TRBV2 with TRBJ1-2, with D maybe TRBD1 (6 bases). Deletions cut 5 bases from V and 6 bases from J, with 7 bases between. This CDR3 has 11 amino acids. CDR1 and CDR2 from the germline V gene are SNHLY and FYNNEI. This CDR3 is CASSYRDGYTF. The DNA for the CDR3 is TGTGCCAGCAGTTACAGGGATGGCTACACCTTC.

The chain uses TRBV11-1 and TRBJ2-1; 8 nucleotides align to TRBD2. The CDR3 length is 14 residues. J gave up 4 bases and V 10 bases, and 9 bases lay outside the gene matches. Germline V gives CDR1 SGHAT, CDR2 FQDESV (reference sequence). CDR3 region: CATLPGLGYNEQFF. The CDR3 DNA reads TGTGCCACCCTACCGGGACTAGGATACAATGAGCAGTTCTTC.

V is TRBV11-3 and J is TRBJ2-3, with TRBD2 matching over 11 bases. Germline V gene data show CDR1 as SGHNT and CDR2 as YENEEA. The CDR3 length is 15 residues. Trimming at V came to 5 bases and at J to 4 bases, leaving 5 bases not matched to a gene. The CDR3 spells CASSKTSGESDTQYF. The DNA for the CDR3 is TGTGCCAGCAGCAAGACTAGCGGGGAGTCAGATACGCAGTATTTT.

This chain uses TRBV5-1 with TRBJ2-1, with 10 bases aligning to TRBD1. In germline, CDR1 is SGHRS, CDR2 YFSETQ. J gave up 8 bases and V 0 bases, and 5 bases lay outside the gene matches. The CDR3 runs 15 residues. CDR3 bases: TGCGCCAGCAGCTTGGTGGGGACAGGGGATTATGAGCAGTTCTTC. It translates to CASSLVGTGDYEQFF. Full variable domain (outside the CDR3, taken from reference TRBV5-1 and TRBJ2-1): KAGVTQTPRYLIKTRGQQVTLSCSPISGHRSVSWYQQTPGQGLQFLFEYFSETQRNKGNFPGRFSGRQFSNSRSEMNVSTLELGDSALYLCASSLVGTGDYEQFFGPGTRLTVL.

This chain joins TRBV4-1 and TRBJ2-6, with D unclear. The germline gives CDR1 MGHRA, CDR2 YSYEKL. Deletions cut 4 bases from V and 0 bases from J, with 10 bases between. The CDR3 contains 16 residues. The CDR3 spells CASSRVGGSGANVLTF. CDR3 DNA sequence: TGCGCCAGCAGCCGGGTCGGCGGCTCTGGGGCCAACGTCCTGACTTTC.

V usage is TRBV9 and J usage is TRBJ1-2; D unclear. Germline assignment: CDR1 SGDLS and CDR2 YYNGEE. The CDR3 is made up of 16 amino acids. V lost 4 bases, J lost 7 bases, and 23 bases lay in between. The CDR3 is CASSPGGSPGFGGYTF. The CDR3 bases are TGTGCCAGCAGCCCAGGAGGGAGCCCCGGATTTGGTGGCTACACCTTC.

This clone was seen just once. The rearrangement links TRBV18 to TRBJ1-6; 10 bases are shared with TRBD1. The J segment lost 10 bases and the V segment lost 3 bases, leaving 9 bases of the junction unmatched. The CDR3 contains 16 residues. Germline assignment: CDR1 KGHSH and CDR2 LQKENI. DNA for the CDR3: TGTGCCAGCTCACCCGATAGGACAGGGGGTAACTCACCCCTCCACTTT. Residues: CASSPDRTGGNSPLHF.